Listed here are 23 T cell receptor beta chains from one sample, sequenced in a study of cytomegalovirus exposure and HLA in healthy donors. Both 60 Vbeta primers and 13 Jbeta primers went into the PCR. Here immunoSEQ multiplex PCR was the method, and the copy in TCRdb shows in-frame clones only, minus some. The table includes roughly 76,000 clones, 80% to 90% detected once. The sequenced sample was PBMCs. These receptors all come from a woman aged 25 to 39 in good health and CMV-seronegative.

The gene calls are TRBV6-5 and TRBJ2-2; a possible D gene is TRBD1 (5 bases). CDR3 length: 16 amino acids. CDR1 and CDR2 from the germline V gene are MNHEY and SVGAGI. V shed 4 bases and J shed 3 bases, with 15 bases lying between them. The CDR3 loop is CASSSLLGVDTGELFF. The CDR3 DNA sequence: TGTGCCAGCAGTTCCCTCCTAGGGGTCGACACCGGGGAGCTGTTTTTT.

In this sample, this clone turned up a few times. The chain combines TRBV19 with TRBJ2-7; 12 nucleotides agree with TRBD2. The CDR3 loop spans 17 amino acids. With V trimmed by 0 bases and J by 0 bases, 3 bases remained unmatched. In germline, CDR1 is LNHDA, CDR2 SQIVND (reference sequence). CDR3 residues: CASSIDGLAGSSYEQYF. The CDR3 nucleotides are TGTGCCAGTAGTATAGACGGACTAGCGGGATCCTCCTACGAGCAGTACTTC.

The V and J genes are TRBV5-6 and TRBJ1-2; 9 positions agree with TRBD1. V shed 4 bases, J shed 1 base, and the junction held 5 bases outside the gene matches. There are 15 residues in the CDR3. Germline CDR1 and CDR2: SGHDT and YYEEEE. CDR3 loop: CASSPDRGNNYGYTF. CDR3 nucleotide sequence: TGTGCCAGCAGCCCTGACAGGGGGAATAACTATGGCTACACCTTC.

The chain recombines TRBV11-3 with TRBJ2-3; unclear D gene. Between the trimmed V and J ends, which lost 0 bases and 6 bases, there was a span of 10 bases. There are 14 residues in the CDR3. Germline CDR1 is SGHNT and CDR2 is YENEEA. The CDR3 reads CASSLDPRSDTQYF. The CDR3 bases are TGTGCCAGCAGCTTAGATCCGCGATCCGATACGCAGTATTTT.

The rearrangement joins TRBV28 to TRBJ2-2, with 7 positions matching TRBD1. J was trimmed by 5 bases and V by 6 bases; bases with no gene match: 9. The CDR3 is made up of 15 amino acids. Per the germline V gene, CDR1 is MDHEN and CDR2 is SYDVKM. CDR3 nucleotide sequence: TGTGCCAGCAGCCCCCGGACAGGCGGGACCGGGGAGCTGTTTTTT. Translating it yields CASSPRTGGTGELFF. Full variable domain (remainder filled in from reference TRBV28 and TRBJ2-2): DVKVTQSSRYLVKRTGEKVFLECVQDMDHENMFWYRQDPGLGLRLIYFSYDVKMKEKGDIPEGYSVSREKKERFSLILESASTNQTSMYLCASSPRTGGTGELFFGEGSRLTVL.

V usage is TRBV2 and J usage is TRBJ2-3; D may be TRBD1 (6 bases). Trimming left V 0 bases short and J 5 bases short, with 15 bases between. Looked up from germline, CDR1 is SNHLY and CDR2 is FYNNEI. CDR3 length: 16 amino acids. For the CDR3, the DNA is TGTGCCAGCAGTGAAGCCCCCTATGGGGGCGGAGATACGCAGTATTTT. Amino acid sequence: CASSEAPYGGGDTQYF.

The chain has TRBV5-4 and TRBJ2-3; 10 nucleotides line up with TRBD2. The length of the CDR3 is 14 residues. V lost 4 bases, J lost 4 bases, and 3 bases stayed unmatched. Germline-derived CDR1 and CDR2 are SGHNT and YYREEE (reference sequence). For the CDR3, the DNA is TGTGCCAGCAGCGGGACTAGCGAAGCAGATACGCAGTATTTT. This translates into CASSGTSEADTQYF.

The V and J genes are TRBV9 and TRBJ1-4, with 10 bases fitting TRBD1. With V trimmed by 3 bases and J by 5 bases, 4 bases remained unmatched. The CDR3 is 15 amino acids. The germline V gene encodes CDR1 SGDLS and CDR2 YYNGEE. The CDR3 DNA is TGTGCCAGCAGCGCCGGGACAGGGGAAAATGAAAAACTGTTTTTT. Translated, it gives CASSAGTGENEKLFF.

V is TRBV28 and J is TRBJ2-1, with TRBD2 identical over 10 bases. The CDR3 spans 16 residues. V lost 6 bases and J lost 9; bases outside the gene matches: 14. Germline CDR1 reads MDHEN; CDR2 reads SYDVKM. CDR3 protein: CASSSSGRRGFIEQFF. CDR3 DNA: TGTGCCAGCAGCTCTAGCGGGAGAAGGGGGTTTATTGAGCAGTTCTTC.

The V call is TRBV9, the J call TRBJ2-6; 14 bases agree with TRBD2. Trimming removed 3 bases from V and 8 bases from J; junction bases left unmatched: 7. CDR3 size: 17 residues. From germline, CDR1 is SGDLS and CDR2 YYNGEE. The CDR3 loop is CASSGGLAGVPPNVLTF. Here the CDR3 DNA reads TGTGCCAGCAGCGGGGGACTAGCGGGAGTTCCCCCCAACGTCCTGACTTTC.

This clone was seen just once. This chain uses TRBV7-9 with TRBJ1-1; 8 bases match TRBD1. CDR3 length equals 14 residues. Losses at the gene ends were 5 bases for V and 4 bases for J; bases not matched to a gene: 6. Germline V gene data show CDR1 as SEHNR and CDR2 as FQNEAQ (reference sequence). This CDR3 is CASSPRQGSTEAFF. The CDR3 DNA sequence: TGTGCCAGCAGCCCCCGACAGGGGAGCACTGAAGCTTTCTTT.

J is TRBJ2-2 and V is TRBV7-3; tentatively, D is TRBD2 (7 bases). V lost 4 bases and J 7 bases, leaving 10 bases between the germline ends. Germline CDR1 SGHTA, CDR2 FQGTGA. The CDR3 runs to 13 residues. The DNA for the CDR3 is TGTGCCAGCAGCTCTAGGGGGGGCGGGGAGCTGTTTTTT. It is translated as CASSSRGGGELFF.

The CDR3 coding sequence is TGCGCCAGCAGCTTCGTACAGGGGGCGCTCGAGCAGTACTTC. Translated, it gives CASSFVQGALEQYF. The chain uses TRBV5-1 and TRBJ2-7; TRBD1 agrees at 9 bases. Germline values: CDR1 SGHRS, CDR2 YFSETQ. Unmatched junction bases numbered 6, after V lost 2 bases and J lost 6 bases. The length of the CDR3 is 14 residues.

J is TRBJ2-6 and V is TRBV5-1; D gene ambiguous. The CDR3 extends over 16 amino acids. Germline V gene sequence: CDR1 SGHRS, CDR2 YFSETQ. Trimming left V 4 bases short and J 0 bases short, with 11 bases between. The CDR3 is CASSRSRDSGANVLTF. CDR3 coding DNA: TGCGCCAGCAGCCGATCTCGAGACTCTGGGGCCAACGTCCTGACTTTC.

The chain is built from TRBV18 and TRBJ2-7; a weak D match, TRBD2 (7 bases). V was pared by 3 bases and J by 4 bases, with 16 bases between. The CDR3 contains 15 residues. CDR1 KGHSH and CDR2 LQKENI come from the germline V gene. This chain's CDR3 is CASSPRGEGLYEQYF. The CDR3 region has the DNA TGTGCCAGCTCACCGAGGGGGGAGGGTCTATACGAGCAGTACTTC. Drawing the rest from reference TRBV18 and TRBJ2-7, the complete variable domain is NAGVMQNPRHLVRRRGQEARLRCSPMKGHSHVYWYRQLPEEGLKFMVYLQKENIIDESGMPKERFSAEFPKEGPSILRIQQVVRGDSAAYFCASSPRGEGLYEQYFGPGTRLTVT.

V is TRBV30 and J is TRBJ1-2; 8 nucleotides align to TRBD1. The CDR3 runs to 15 residues. Germline V gene lookup returns CDR1 GTSNPN and CDR2 SVGIG (reference sequence). Unmatched junction bases numbered 6, after V lost 3 bases and J lost 0 bases. In nucleotides, the CDR3 is TGTGCCTGGAGCCCTGACAGGGGAACTAACTATGGCTACACCTTC. It translates to CAWSPDRGTNYGYTF.

This sequence joins TRBV7-2 and TRBJ1-2, with D unresolved. Trimming pared 11 bases from V and 8 bases from J, leaving 21 bases between. Germline CDR1 SGHTA, CDR2 FQGNSA. There are 13 residues in the CDR3. CDR3 sequence: CAQQGLGIRGYTF. Here the CDR3 DNA reads TGTGCCCAGCAAGGACTGGGGATCCGAGGCTACACCTTC.

There are a few counts of this clone. The V and J genes are TRBV5-1 and TRBJ2-2, with D possibly matching TRBD2 (6 bases). Germline CDR1 is SGHRS and CDR2 is YFSETQ. CDR3 length: 16 amino acids. Trimming stripped 0 bases from V and 2 bases from J, with 11 bases between. The CDR3 DNA reads TGCGCCAGCAGCTTGGCCCGGGACTCTAACACCGGGGAGCTGTTTTTT. Protein: CASSLARDSNTGELFF.

Only one count was recorded for this clone. The V gene is TRBV9, the J gene TRBJ2-3; the D is unclear. Per the germline V gene, CDR1 is SGDLS and CDR2 is YYNGEE. CDR3 size: 15 residues. V lost 0 bases and J 1 base, leaving 9 bases between the germline ends. CDR3 sequence (DNA): TGTGCCAGCAGCGTAGCTAATTTTCGCACAGATACGCAGTATTTT. It translates to CASSVANFRTDTQYF.

This clone was counted only a few times. This chain links TRBV2 with TRBJ1-1; TRBD1 aligns across 8 bases. Per the germline V gene, CDR1 is SNHLY and CDR2 is FYNNEI. With 8 bases clipped from V and 4 bases from J, the junction kept 6 bases outside the gene matches. This CDR3 has 13 residues. This chain's CDR3 is CASDGQGPTEAFF. CDR3 bases: TGTGCCAGCGACGGACAGGGCCCCACTGAAGCTTTCTTT.

With regard to this clone: Within the sample, other DNA sequences also encode this same CDR3. The rearrangement uses TRBV9 and TRBJ1-2; D gene ambiguous. V lost 0 bases and J lost 2, with 8 bases in between. This CDR3 spans 14 amino acids. The germline V gene encodes CDR1 SGDLS and CDR2 YYNGEE. The chain's CDR3 is CASSVGTGNYGYTF. DNA for the CDR3: TGTGCCAGCAGCGTAGGTACGGGGAACTATGGCTACACCTTC.

The chain recombines TRBV7-2 with TRBJ2-7, with 7 bases lining up with TRBD2. Unmatched junction bases numbered 4, after V lost 1 base and J lost 7 bases. The CDR3 loop spans 13 amino acids. Per the germline V gene, CDR1 is SGHTA and CDR2 is FQGNSA. CDR3 in amino acids: CASSLGLAQEQYF. The CDR3 coding sequence is TGTGCCAGCAGCTTAGGACTAGCACAGGAGCAGTACTTC.

The rearrangement joins TRBV16 to TRBJ2-3, with D maybe TRBD1 (5 bases). The V and J ends lost 0 bases and 1 base respectively, with 8 bases between them. Looked up from germline, CDR1 is KGHSY and CDR2 is FQNENV. The CDR3 runs to 15 residues. CDR3 DNA sequence: TGTGCCAGCAGCCAATCTTCCAGGGGCACAGATACGCAGTATTTT. This gives the protein CASSQSSRGTDTQYF. Full variable domain (outside the CDR3, taken from reference TRBV16 and TRBJ2-3): GEEVAQTPKHLVRGEGQKAKLYCAPIKGHSYVFWYQQVLKNEFKFLISFQNENVFDETGMPKERFSAKCLPNSPCSLEIQATKLEDSAVYFCASSQSSRGTDTQYFGPGTRLTVL.